These 18 T cell receptor beta chains were all obtained from the same sample, sequenced in a study of blood T cell repertoires in COVID-19. Repertoires were generated with immunoSEQ multiplex PCR, while TCRdb's copy carries only in-frame clones and drops some. The sample gives a few hundred thousand clones, 85% to 90% of which show up once; roughly a tenth is in the top ten. Sequencing was done on a sample of PBMCs or T cells enriched from blood (not recorded which). These receptors all stem from a woman aged 45-65 years who had recovered from COVID-19.

This chain uses TRBV5-6 with TRBJ1-3, with D unresolved. Germline CDR1 and CDR2: SGHDT and YYEEEE. Trimming cost V 6 bases and J 0 bases, with 7 bases left between them. This CDR3 is built from 13 residues. Here the CDR3 reads CASTLGSGNTIYF. DNA of the CDR3: TGTGCCAGCACGCTCGGCTCTGGAAACACCATATATTTT.

V usage is TRBV28 and J usage is TRBJ2-1, with TRBD2 matching 10 bases. The CDR3 contains 15 residues. The V gene end was trimmed by 5 bases and the J gene end by 8 bases; junction bases not matched to a gene: 9. Germline V gene data show CDR1 as MDHEN and CDR2 as SYDVKM. The DNA of the CDR3 is TGTGCCAGCAGTGAAGCTAGCGGGGGATTGTATGAGCAGTTCTTC. Its translation is CASSEASGGLYEQFF.

V and J are TRBV5-6 and TRBJ1-6; 8 bases match TRBD1. This CDR3 region has 14 residues. Per germline, CDR1 SGHDT and CDR2 YYEEEE. The V segment lost 4 bases and the J segment 8 bases; nucleotides outside the gene matches: 5. The CDR3 loop is CASSPGTGYSPLHF. DNA of the CDR3: TGTGCCAGCAGCCCCGGGACAGGCTATTCACCCCTCCACTTT.

The chain joins TRBV4-2 to TRBJ1-5, with D possibly matching TRBD1 (5 bases). The CDR3 is 18 residues long. Trimming pared 3 bases from V and 2 bases from J, leaving 20 bases between. Germline V gives CDR1 LGHNA, CDR2 YNFKEQ. The CDR3 coding sequence is TGTGCCAGCAGCCACGGCGGGGGTGGGGGTCAGGGCAATCAGCCCCAGCATTTT. Translating gives CASSHGGGGGQGNQPQHF.

This chain uses TRBV27 with TRBJ1-2; D gene uncertain. V dropped 4 bases and J dropped 0 bases, with 9 bases sitting between them. The CDR3 is 14 amino acids. In germline, CDR1 is MNHEY, CDR2 SMNVEV (reference sequence). The CDR3: CASSSYRSNYGYTF. CDR3 DNA sequence: TGTGCCAGCAGTTCATACAGATCTAACTATGGCTACACCTTC.

This chain joins TRBV7-9 and TRBJ1-2, with 10 bases fitting TRBD1. CDR3 size: 14 residues. V dropped 4 bases and J dropped 8; count of bases not matched to a gene: 7. Germline CDR1 and CDR2: SEHNR and FQNEAQ (reference sequence). The DNA of the CDR3 is TGTGCCAGCAGCTCTGGGACAGGGGCTATGGGCTACACCTTC. Protein sequence: CASSSGTGAMGYTF.

The chain carries TRBV27 and TRBJ1-1; 7 nucleotides align to TRBD1. The CDR3 loop spans 17 amino acids. The germline V gene has CDR1 MNHEY and CDR2 SMNVEV (reference sequence). The V and J ends lost 6 bases and 0 bases, in that order; junction bases with no gene match: 13. DNA of the CDR3: TGTGCCAGCAGCATTATTACCAACAGGGGACTGAACACTGAAGCTTTCTTT. As protein: CASSIITNRGLNTEAFF.

The chain links TRBV7-9 to TRBJ1-3, with D possibly being TRBD1 (5 bases). Trimming left V 4 bases short and J 0 bases short, with 7 bases between. CDR3 length: 14 residues. Germline V gives CDR1 SEHNR, CDR2 FQNEAQ (reference sequence). The CDR3 here is CASSWTSSGNTIYF. CDR3 DNA sequence: TGTGCCAGCAGCTGGACAAGCTCTGGAAACACCATATATTTT. The complete variable domain, with remaining parts taken from reference TRBV7-9 and TRBJ1-3, reads DTGVSQNPRHKITKRGQNVTFRCDPISEHNRLYWYRQTLGQGPEFLTYFQNEAQLEKSRLLSDRFSAERPKGSFSTLEIQRTEQGDSAMYLCASSWTSSGNTIYFGEGSWLTVV.

The chain couples TRBV7-9 to TRBJ1-4, with unresolved D. The CDR3 runs 12 residues. Trimming removed 5 bases at V and 13 bases at J, with 14 bases between. CDR1 is SEHNR, CDR2 FQNEAQ, per germline (reference sequence). The CDR3 here is CASSPARGGLFF. The DNA of the CDR3 is TGTGCCAGCAGCCCGGCACGGGGTGGACTGTTTTTT.

This chain joins TRBV11-2 and TRBJ1-4, with D perhaps matching TRBD1 (6 bases). V dropped 4 bases and J dropped 0 bases, with 12 bases sitting between them. From germline, CDR1 is SGHAT and CDR2 FQNNGV. The CDR3 totals 16 residues. In DNA, the CDR3 is TGTGCCAGCAGCTCATACAGGGCCCCAACTAATGAAAAACTGTTTTTT. Protein sequence: CASSSYRAPTNEKLFF.

The V gene is TRBV5-6, the J gene TRBJ1-4; D is unresolved. This CDR3 spans 17 amino acids. The germline CDR1 and CDR2 sequences are SGHDT and YYEEEE. Trimming shortened V by 2 bases and J by 4 bases, and 18 bases separated the two germline ends. The CDR3 spells CASSFVSGSKNNEKLFF. The CDR3 DNA follows: TGTGCCAGCAGCTTTGTTTCGGGGTCCAAAAATAATGAAAAACTGTTTTTT. Using reference TRBV5-6 and TRBJ1-4 for the parts outside the CDR3, the full variable domain is DAGVTQSPTHLIKTRGQQVTLRCSPKSGHDTVSWYQQALGQGPQFIFQYYEEEERQRGNFPDRFSGHQFPNYSSELNVNALLLGDSALYLCASSFVSGSKNNEKLFFGSGTQLSVL.

This chain joins TRBV7-3 and TRBJ1-3; 7 nucleotides match TRBD1. The CDR3 covers 18 residues. CDR1 and CDR2 (germline): SGHTA, FQGTGA. Trimming removed 3 bases from V and 0 bases from J; junction bases left unmatched: 11. The CDR3 sequence is CASSLAGSGGSSGNTIYF. The CDR3 nucleotides read TGTGCCAGCAGCTTGGCCGGGTCAGGGGGGAGCTCTGGAAACACCATATATTTT.

The chain uses TRBV7-9 and TRBJ2-1; 9 nucleotides line up with TRBD1. Germline V lookup: CDR1 SEHNR, CDR2 FQNEAQ (reference sequence). This CDR3 is built from 15 residues. V dropped 2 bases and J dropped 8; count of bases not matched to a gene: 7. CDR3 DNA sequence: TGTGCCAGCAGCTTAATGGAGACAGGGGGGTATGAGCAGTTCTTC. Translated, it gives CASSLMETGGYEQFF.

The J gene is TRBJ1-2, the V gene TRBV2; 7 bases are a match to TRBD1. Germline V gives CDR1 SNHLY, CDR2 FYNNEI. Trimming cost V 2 bases and J 2 bases; bases outside gene matches: 5. The CDR3 sequence is 15 residues long. This CDR3 reads CASSERQGGNYGYTF. The CDR3, as DNA: TGTGCCAGCAGTGAAAGACAGGGCGGAAACTATGGCTACACCTTC.

The chain uses TRBV19 and TRBJ1-5; D not resolved. V was trimmed by 1 base and J by 3 bases, leaving 10 bases between them. From germline, CDR1 is LNHDA and CDR2 SQIVND (reference sequence). This CDR3 is 15 amino acids long. The DNA of the CDR3 is TGTGCCAGTAGTATAGCGAGGCGTGACAATCAGCCCCAGCATTTT. Its protein is CASSIARRDNQPQHF.

V and J are TRBV7-8 and TRBJ2-2; no firm D call. The CDR3 is 12 residues long. CDR1 SGHVS and CDR2 FQNEAQ come from the germline V gene. The V end was cut by 3 bases, the J end by 5 bases, with 4 bases between. CDR3 loop: CASSFLTGELFF. CDR3 in DNA: TGTGCCAGCAGCTTTTTAACCGGGGAGCTGTTTTTT.

The chain couples TRBV19 to TRBJ1-2; tentatively, D is TRBD1 (5 bases). The CDR3 has 14 residues. CDR1 and CDR2 from the germline V gene are LNHDA and SQIVND (reference sequence). V lost 7 bases and J lost 2, with 14 bases in between. The CDR3 protein is CASTPEQGNYGYTF. CDR3 coding DNA: TGTGCCAGTACCCCCGAGCAGGGAAACTATGGCTACACCTTC.

The chain links TRBV27 to TRBJ2-3; possibly TRBD1 for D (5 bases). CDR1 and CDR2 (germline): MNHEY, SMNVEV (reference sequence). The V and J ends lost 9 bases and 5 bases respectively, with 15 bases between them. The CDR3 is made up of 13 amino acids. The CDR3 reads CARTEKRIDTQYF. For the CDR3, the DNA is TGTGCCAGGACAGAGAAGCGTATAGATACGCAGTATTTT.